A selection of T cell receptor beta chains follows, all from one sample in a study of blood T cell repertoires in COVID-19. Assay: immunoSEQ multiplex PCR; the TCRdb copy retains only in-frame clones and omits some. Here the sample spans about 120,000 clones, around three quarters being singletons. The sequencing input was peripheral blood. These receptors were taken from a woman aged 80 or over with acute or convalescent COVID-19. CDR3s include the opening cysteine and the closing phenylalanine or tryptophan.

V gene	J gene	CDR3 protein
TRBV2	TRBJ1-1	CASTQREATEAFF
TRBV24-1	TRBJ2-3	CATSDLLDTQYF
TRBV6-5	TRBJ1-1	CASSSEGVTEAFF
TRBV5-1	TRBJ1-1	CASSSDMNTEAFF
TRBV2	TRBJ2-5	CASSQGVQETQYF
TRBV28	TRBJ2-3	CASTVREGLGDTQYF
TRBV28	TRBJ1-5	CASRGPNQPQHF
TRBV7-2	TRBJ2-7	CASSNYGQGAPVYF
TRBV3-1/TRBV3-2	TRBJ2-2	CASSPPTGTGELFF
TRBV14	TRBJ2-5	CASSQDRTGLETQYF
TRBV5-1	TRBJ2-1	CASSTSTSGALGEQFF
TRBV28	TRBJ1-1	CASRGRQGVIGAFF
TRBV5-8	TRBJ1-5	CASSYSGQGQPQHF
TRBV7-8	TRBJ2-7	CASSLGGSWEQYF
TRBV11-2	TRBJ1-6	CASSPVTGGRGPPLHF
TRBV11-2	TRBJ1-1	CASSLVWRTGRTEAFF
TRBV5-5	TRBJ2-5	CASSLEPMRETQYF
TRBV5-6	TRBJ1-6	CASSLRGSGQPGVHF
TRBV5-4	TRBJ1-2	CASSLETGRNYGYTF
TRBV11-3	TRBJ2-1	CASSLGGPTHHNEQFF
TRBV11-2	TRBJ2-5	CASSLGAGVPSETQYF
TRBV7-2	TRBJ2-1	CASSSTGTEQFF
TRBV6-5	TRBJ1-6	CASSSQLGGNSPLHF
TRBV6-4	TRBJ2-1	CASSLDRVSYNEQFF
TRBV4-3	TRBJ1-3	CASSQTVFSGNTIYF
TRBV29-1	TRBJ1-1	CSVGQGAETEAFF
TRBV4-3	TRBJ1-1	CASSQDRQGNTEAFF
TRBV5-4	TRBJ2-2	CASSLGGASGRASTGELFF
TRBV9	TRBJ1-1	CASSVHRGSNTEAFF
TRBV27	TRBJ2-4	CASRPTGWAKNIQYF
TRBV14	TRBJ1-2	CASSQDRDYGYTF